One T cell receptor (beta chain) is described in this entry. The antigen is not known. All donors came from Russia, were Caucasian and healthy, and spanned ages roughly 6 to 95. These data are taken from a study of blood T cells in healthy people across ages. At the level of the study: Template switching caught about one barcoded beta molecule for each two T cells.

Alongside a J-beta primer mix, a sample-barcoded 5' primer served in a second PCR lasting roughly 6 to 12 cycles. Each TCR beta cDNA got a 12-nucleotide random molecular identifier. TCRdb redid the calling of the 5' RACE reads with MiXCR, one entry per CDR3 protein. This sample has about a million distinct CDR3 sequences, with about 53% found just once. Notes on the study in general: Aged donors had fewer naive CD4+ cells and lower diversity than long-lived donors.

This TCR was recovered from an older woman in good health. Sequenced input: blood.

CDR3 sequence (DNA): TGTGCCAGCAGTTCAACACACCAAGAGACCCAGTACTTC. Protein: CASSSTHQETQYF. The chain joins TRBV7-7 to TRBJ2-5; D gene uncertain. Germline lookup yields CDR1 SSHAT and CDR2 FNYEAQ (reference sequence). Trimming cost V 6 bases and J 0 bases, with 8 bases left between them. The CDR3 spans 13 residues. Full variable domain (rest looked up from reference TRBV7-7 and TRBJ2-5): GAGVSQSPRYKVTKRGQDVTLRCDPISSHATLYWYQQALGQGPEFLTYFNYEAQPDKSGLPSDRFSAERPEGSISTLTIQRTEQRDSAMYRCASSSTHQETQYFGPGTRLLVL.